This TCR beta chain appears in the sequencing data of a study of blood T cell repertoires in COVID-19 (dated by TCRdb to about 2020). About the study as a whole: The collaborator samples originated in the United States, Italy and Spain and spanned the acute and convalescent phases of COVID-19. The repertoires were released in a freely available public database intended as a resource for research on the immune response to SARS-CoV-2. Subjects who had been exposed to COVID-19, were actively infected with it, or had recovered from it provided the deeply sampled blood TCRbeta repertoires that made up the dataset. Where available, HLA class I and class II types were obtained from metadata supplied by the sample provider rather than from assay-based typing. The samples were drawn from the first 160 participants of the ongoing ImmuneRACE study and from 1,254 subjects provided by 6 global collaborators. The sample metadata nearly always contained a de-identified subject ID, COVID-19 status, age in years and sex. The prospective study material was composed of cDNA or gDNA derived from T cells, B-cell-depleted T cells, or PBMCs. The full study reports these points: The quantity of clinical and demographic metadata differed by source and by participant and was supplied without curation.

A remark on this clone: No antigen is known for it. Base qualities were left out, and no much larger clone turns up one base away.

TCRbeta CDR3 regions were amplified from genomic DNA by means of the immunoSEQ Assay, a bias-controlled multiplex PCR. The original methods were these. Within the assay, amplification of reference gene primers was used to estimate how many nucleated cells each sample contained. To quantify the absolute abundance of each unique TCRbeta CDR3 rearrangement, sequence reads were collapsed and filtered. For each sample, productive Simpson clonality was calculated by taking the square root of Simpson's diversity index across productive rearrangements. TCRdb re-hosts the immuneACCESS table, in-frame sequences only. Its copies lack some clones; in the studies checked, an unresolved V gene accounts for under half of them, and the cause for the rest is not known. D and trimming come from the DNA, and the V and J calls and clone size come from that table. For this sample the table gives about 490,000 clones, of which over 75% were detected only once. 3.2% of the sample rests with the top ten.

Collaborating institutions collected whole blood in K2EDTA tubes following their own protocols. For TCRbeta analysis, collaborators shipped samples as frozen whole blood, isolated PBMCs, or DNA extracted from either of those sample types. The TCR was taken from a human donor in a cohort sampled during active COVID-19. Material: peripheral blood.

The CDR3 sequence is CASSQERSRGEQFF. The nucleotides read TGTGCCAGCAGCCAAGAAAGGTCCCGGGGTGAGCAGTTCTTC. The chain uses TRBV4-2 and TRBJ2-1, and perhaps TRBD2 as D gene, on 5 matching bases. As encoded in the germline V gene, CDR1 is LGHNA while CDR2 is YNFKEQ. The CDR3 runs 14 amino acids, cysteine and phenylalanine included. Only the CDR3 region is kept as DNA, spanning 42 bases read in frame from base 1. The junction carries 12 bases between V and J, which are trimmed by 0 bases and 9 bases respectively.